The 7 T cell receptor beta chains below come from one sample, sequenced in a study of blood T cell repertoires in COVID-19. TCRdb's copy holds only in-frame clones and misses some; the assay was immunoSEQ multiplex PCR. The sample gives roughly 190,000 clones, about nine tenths of which show up once; 2% to 2.5% is in the top ten. The sequencing sample was made of PBMCs or T cells enriched from blood (not recorded which). The receptors derive from a woman aged 30 to 39 who had recovered from COVID-19.

This clone was observed a few times. The V call is TRBV4-2, the J call TRBJ2-1, with D uncertain. Germline loops: CDR1 LGHNA, CDR2 YNFKEQ. This CDR3 region has 14 residues. Trimming shortened V by 0 bases and J by 10 bases, and 13 bases separated the two germline ends. In nucleotides, the CDR3 is TGTGCCAGCAGCCAAGATAATCGGTGGTGGGAGCAGTTCTTC. This translates into CASSQDNRWWEQFF.

V and J are TRBV12-3 or TRBV12-4 and TRBJ2-1, with TRBD2 as a possible D gene (6 bases). This CDR3 region has 13 residues. Trimming shortened V by 7 bases and J by 8 bases, and 15 bases separated the two germline ends. The CDR3 here is CASTRDFVDEQFF. The CDR3 nucleotides read TGTGCCAGCACCCGGGACTTTGTCGATGAGCAGTTCTTC.

This rearrangement joins TRBV5-1 to TRBJ1-6; no clear D gene. The CDR3 spans 15 residues. Trimming left V 6 bases short and J 7 bases short, with 17 bases between. Per the germline V gene, CDR1 is SGHRS and CDR2 is YFSETQ. In nucleotides, the CDR3 is TGCGCCAGCAAGTACAGCCAGGTTACGAATTCACCCCTCCACTTT. Translated, it gives CASKYSQVTNSPLHF.

The rearrangement links TRBV7-2 to TRBJ2-5; 14 nucleotides match TRBD2. Losses at the gene ends were 7 bases for V and 4 bases for J; bases not matched to a gene: 14. The CDR3 spans 18 residues. Germline-derived CDR1 and CDR2 are SGHTA and FQGNSA. The CDR3 loop reads CASKGPLTSGGAGETQYF. DNA for the CDR3: TGTGCCAGCAAAGGCCCCCTGACTAGCGGGGGGGCTGGAGAGACCCAGTACTTC.

The rearrangement joins TRBV5-1 to TRBJ1-4; D may be TRBD1 (5 bases). Germline values: CDR1 SGHRS, CDR2 YFSETQ. The CDR3 totals 14 residues. V lost 4 bases and J lost 7, with 14 bases in between. The CDR3 sequence: CASSAEGLVEKLFF. CDR3 in DNA: TGCGCCAGCAGCGCGGAGGGGTTGGTTGAAAAACTGTTTTTT.

This clone showed up just once. This chain connects TRBV29-1 to TRBJ1-1; 7 bases fit TRBD1. The CDR3 runs to 14 residues. V dropped 4 bases and J dropped 5; count of bases not matched to a gene: 10. From germline, CDR1 is SQVTM and CDR2 ANQGSEA. CDR3 sequence reads: CSVAAQGVQTEAFF. CDR3 coding DNA: TGCAGCGTTGCCGCCCAGGGGGTACAGACTGAAGCTTTCTTT.

This clone was counted between two and nine times. The chain recombines TRBV5-1 with TRBJ2-5; 10 bases fit TRBD2. V was clipped by 4 bases and J by 1 base; unmatched bases: 7. In germline, CDR1 is SGHRS, CDR2 YFSETQ. CDR3 length: 16 residues. CDR3 residues: CASSPGLASIQETQYF. For the CDR3, the DNA is TGCGCCAGCAGCCCGGGACTAGCGAGCATCCAAGAGACCCAGTACTTC.